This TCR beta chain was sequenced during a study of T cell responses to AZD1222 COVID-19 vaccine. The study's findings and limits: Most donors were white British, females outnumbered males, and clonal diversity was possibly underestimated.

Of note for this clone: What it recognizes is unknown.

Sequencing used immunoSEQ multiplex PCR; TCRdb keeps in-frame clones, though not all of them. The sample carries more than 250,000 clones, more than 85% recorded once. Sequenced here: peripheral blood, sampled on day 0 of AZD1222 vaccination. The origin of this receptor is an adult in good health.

The CDR3 region has the DNA TGTGCCAGCAGCTTAGTCAGGGGGGTAAGGTACGAGCAGTACTTC. This sequence encodes CASSLVRGVRYEQYF. The genes are TRBV7-2 and TRBJ2-7, with a possible D match to TRBD1 (7 bases). Per the germline V gene, CDR1 is SGHTA and CDR2 is FQGNSA. V lost 1 base to trimming and J lost 4 bases, with 14 bases between them. This CDR3 has 15 amino acids.